This T cell receptor beta chain is from a study of graft-versus-host responses after intestinal transplantation. Study-level background: Isolated intestinal, liver-intestinal, or multivisceral transplants were what recipients had. The study gave all recipients anti-thymocyte globulin induction, then tacrolimus and steroids for roughly 3 years.

Generated by immunoSEQ multiplex PCR, the TCRdb table keeps only in-frame clones and is missing some. The sample consists of under 20,000 clones, about 89% of them appearing once. Worth noting for this clone: The antigen is undetermined.

Germline values: CDR1 MNHEY, CDR2 SMNVEV (reference sequence). The CDR3 sequence is 13 residues long. Deletions cut 4 bases from V and 4 bases from J, with 11 bases between. The study, taken as a whole, reports: Researchers found GvH clones in recipient marrow, and some showed up first in ileum or blood.

The clonotype was recovered from a human patient who received an intestinal transplant, so some T cells may come from the graft donor. The sequencing used PBMCs, collected more than 220 days after intestinal transplant. The chain links TRBV27 to TRBJ2-7; D gene uncertain. CDR3 sequence: CASSSPVNYEQYF. CDR3 nucleotide sequence: TGTGCCAGCAGTTCTCCGGTCAATTACGAGCAGTACTTC.